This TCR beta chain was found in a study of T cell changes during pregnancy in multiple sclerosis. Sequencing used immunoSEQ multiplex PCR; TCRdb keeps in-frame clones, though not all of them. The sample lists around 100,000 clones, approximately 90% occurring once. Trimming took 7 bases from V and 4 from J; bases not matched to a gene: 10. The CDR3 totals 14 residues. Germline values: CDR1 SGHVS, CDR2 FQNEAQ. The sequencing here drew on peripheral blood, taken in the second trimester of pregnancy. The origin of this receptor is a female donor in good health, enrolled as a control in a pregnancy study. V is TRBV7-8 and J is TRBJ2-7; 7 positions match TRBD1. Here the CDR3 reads CASIEQGLEYEQYF. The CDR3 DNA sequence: TGTGCCAGCATCGAACAGGGGTTAGAATACGAGCAGTACTTC. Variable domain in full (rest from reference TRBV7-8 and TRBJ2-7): GAGVSQSPRYKVAKRGQDVALRCDPISGHVSLFWYQQALGQGPEFLTYFQNEAQLDKSGLPSDRFFAERPEGSVSTLKIQRTQQEDSAVYLCASIEQGLEYEQYFGPGTRLTVT.